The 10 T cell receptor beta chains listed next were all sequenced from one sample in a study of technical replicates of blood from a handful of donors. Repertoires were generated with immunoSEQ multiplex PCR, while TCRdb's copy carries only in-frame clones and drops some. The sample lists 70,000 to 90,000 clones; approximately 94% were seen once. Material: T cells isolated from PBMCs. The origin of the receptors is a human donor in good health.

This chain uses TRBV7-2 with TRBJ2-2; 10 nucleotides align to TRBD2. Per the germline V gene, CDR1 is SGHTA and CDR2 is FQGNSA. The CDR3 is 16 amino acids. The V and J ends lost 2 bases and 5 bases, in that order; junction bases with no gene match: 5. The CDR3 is CASSLTLLAGTGELFF. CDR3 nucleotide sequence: TGTGCCAGCAGCTTAACCCTACTAGCGGGAACCGGGGAGCTGTTTTTT.

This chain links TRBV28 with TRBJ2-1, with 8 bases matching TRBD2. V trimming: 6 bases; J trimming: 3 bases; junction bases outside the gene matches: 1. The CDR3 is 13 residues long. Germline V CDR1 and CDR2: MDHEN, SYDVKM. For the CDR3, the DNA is TGTGCCAGCAGAGGGACTAGCTACAATGAGCAGTTCTTC. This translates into CASRGTSYNEQFF. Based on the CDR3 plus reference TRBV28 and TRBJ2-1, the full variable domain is DVKVTQSSRYLVKRTGEKVFLECVQDMDHENMFWYRQDPGLGLRLIYFSYDVKMKEKGDIPEGYSVSREKKERFSLILESASTNQTSMYLCASRGTSYNEQFFGPGTRLTVL.

This CDR3 reads CASSVVREWSTDTQYF. The CDR3 coding sequence is TGTGCCAGCAGCGTAGTCCGGGAGTGGAGCACAGATACGCAGTATTTT. The chain recombines TRBV9 with TRBJ2-3; tentative D call: TRBD2 (6 bases). This CDR3 is built from 16 residues. Germline V CDR1 and CDR2: SGDLS, YYNGEE. V shed 0 bases and J shed 0 bases, with 11 bases lying between them.

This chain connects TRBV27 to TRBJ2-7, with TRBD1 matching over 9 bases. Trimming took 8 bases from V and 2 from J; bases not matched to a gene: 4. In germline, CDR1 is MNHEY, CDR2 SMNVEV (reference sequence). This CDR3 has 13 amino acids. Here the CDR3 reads CASSGQGTYEQYF. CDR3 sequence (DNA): TGTGCCAGCTCGGGACAGGGCACCTACGAGCAGTACTTC.

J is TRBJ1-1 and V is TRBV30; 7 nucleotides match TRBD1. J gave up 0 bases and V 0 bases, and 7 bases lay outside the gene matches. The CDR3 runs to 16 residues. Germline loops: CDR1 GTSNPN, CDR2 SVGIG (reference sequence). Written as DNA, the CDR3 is TGTGCCTGGAGTGTTGACAGGGTGGACATGAACACTGAAGCTTTCTTT. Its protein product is CAWSVDRVDMNTEAFF.

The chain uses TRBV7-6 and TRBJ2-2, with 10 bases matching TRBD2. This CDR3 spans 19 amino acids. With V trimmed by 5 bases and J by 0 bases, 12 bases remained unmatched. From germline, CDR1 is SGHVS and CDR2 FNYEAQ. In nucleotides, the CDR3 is TGTGCCAGCAGCCCCGGGACTAGCGCTATATACGCGAACACCGGGGAGCTGTTTTTT. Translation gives CASSPGTSAIYANTGELFF.

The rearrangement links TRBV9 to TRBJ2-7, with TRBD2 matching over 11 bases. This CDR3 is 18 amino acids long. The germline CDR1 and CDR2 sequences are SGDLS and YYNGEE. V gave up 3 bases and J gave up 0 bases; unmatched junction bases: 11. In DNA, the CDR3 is TGTGCCAGCAGCGGCGGGACAGGGACTAGCGGAAGCTCCTACGAGCAGTACTTC. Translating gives CASSGGTGTSGSSYEQYF.

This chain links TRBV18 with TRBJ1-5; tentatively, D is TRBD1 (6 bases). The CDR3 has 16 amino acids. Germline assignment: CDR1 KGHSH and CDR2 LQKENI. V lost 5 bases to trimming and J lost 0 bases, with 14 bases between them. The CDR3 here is CASSMEQGYSNQPQHF. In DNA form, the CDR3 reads TGTGCCAGCTCAATGGAACAGGGCTATAGCAATCAGCCCCAGCATTTT.

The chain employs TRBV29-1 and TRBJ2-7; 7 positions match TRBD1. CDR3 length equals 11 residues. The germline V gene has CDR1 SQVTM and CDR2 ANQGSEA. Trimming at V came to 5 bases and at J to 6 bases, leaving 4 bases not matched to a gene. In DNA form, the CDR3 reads TGCAGCGTTAAACAGGGGTCCGAGCAGTACTTC. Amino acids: CSVKQGSEQYF.

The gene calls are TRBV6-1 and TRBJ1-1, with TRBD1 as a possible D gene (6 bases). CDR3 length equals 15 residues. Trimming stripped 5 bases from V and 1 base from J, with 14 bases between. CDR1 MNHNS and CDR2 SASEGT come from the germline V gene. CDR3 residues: CASSPGHLQNTEAFF. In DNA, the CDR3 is TGTGCCAGCAGTCCGGGACACCTGCAGAACACTGAAGCTTTCTTT.